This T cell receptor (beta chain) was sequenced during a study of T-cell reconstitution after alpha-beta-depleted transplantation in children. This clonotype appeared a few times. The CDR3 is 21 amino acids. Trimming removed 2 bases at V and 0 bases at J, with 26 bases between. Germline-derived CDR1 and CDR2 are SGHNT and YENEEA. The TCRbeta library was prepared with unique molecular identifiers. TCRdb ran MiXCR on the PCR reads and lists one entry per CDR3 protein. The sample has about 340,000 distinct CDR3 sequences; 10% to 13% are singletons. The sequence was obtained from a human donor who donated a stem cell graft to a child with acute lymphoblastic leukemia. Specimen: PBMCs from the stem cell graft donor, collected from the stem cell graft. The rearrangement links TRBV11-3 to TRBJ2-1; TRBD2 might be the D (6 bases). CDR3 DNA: TGTGCCAGCAGCTTACAGTCTCCCGTGTCGCGGGGTCATAGCTCCTACAATGAGCAGTTCTTC. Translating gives CASSLQSPVSRGHSSYNEQFF.